The 25 T cell receptor beta chains below all came from one sample that was sequenced in a study of CD8 T cells in Susac syndrome. Random hexamers served to reverse transcribe roughly 0.5 to 1 ug RNA. TCRdb ran MiXCR on the immunoSEQ multiplex PCR reads and lists one entry per CDR3 protein. The table lists about 170,000 distinct CDR3 sequences, approximately 95% of them singletons. The source material was CD4+ T cells from PBMCs. These receptors originate from a human donor with multiple sclerosis.

The rearrangement uses TRBV6-6 and TRBJ1-2, with 7 nucleotides matching TRBD1. CDR3 size: 12 residues. The germline CDR1 and CDR2 sequences are MNHNY and SVGAGI (reference sequence). V dropped 6 bases and J dropped 8; count of bases not matched to a gene: 6. The CDR3 here is CASSRQGGGYTF. The CDR3, as DNA: TGTGCCAGCAGCCGACAGGGAGGCGGCTACACCTTC.

This clonotype was detected once. The rearrangement joins TRBV2 to TRBJ2-1; D not certain. Germline lookup yields CDR1 SNHLY and CDR2 FYNNEI. The CDR3 is made up of 11 amino acids. V lost 6 bases to trimming and J lost 9 bases, with 9 bases between them. Here the CDR3 DNA reads TGTGCCAGCAGGGGCTTCGGTGAGCAGTTCTTC. Protein sequence: CASRGFGEQFF.

The chain employs TRBV24-1 and TRBJ2-3; 9 nucleotides align to TRBD1. Per the germline V gene, CDR1 is KGHDR and CDR2 is SFDVKD. J was trimmed by 3 bases and V by 4 bases; bases with no gene match: 4. This CDR3 is 15 amino acids long. The CDR3 reads CATSDAGTGTDTQYF. DNA of the CDR3: TGTGCCACCAGTGACGCGGGGACAGGGACAGATACGCAGTATTTT.

CDR3 bases: TGTGCCAGCAGCCGAACTCAGGGCCAGCCCCAGCATTTT. Amino acid sequence: CASSRTQGQPQHF. V usage is TRBV3-1 and J usage is TRBJ1-5, with D possibly being TRBD1 (5 bases). CDR3 length: 13 amino acids. Between the trimmed V and J ends, which lost 4 bases and 7 bases, there was a span of 11 bases. The germline CDR1 and CDR2 sequences are LGHDT and YNNKEL (reference sequence).

The V call is TRBV11-2, the J call TRBJ2-6; D not resolved. Trimming took off 5 bases at V and 8 bases at J, with 19 bases between the two ends. This CDR3 contains 16 residues. Per germline, CDR1 SGHAT and CDR2 FQNNGV. In nucleotides, the CDR3 is TGTGCCAGCAGCCCTGCTGGGGTCTCAAGTTCCAACGTCCTGACTTTC. Its protein is CASSPAGVSSSNVLTF.

This clonotype was observed a single time. The rearrangement uses TRBV4-1 and TRBJ2-7; possibly TRBD2 for D (5 bases). The CDR3 loop spans 15 amino acids. Trimming cost V 4 bases and J 0 bases, with 13 bases left between them. Germline V gene data show CDR1 as MGHRA and CDR2 as YSYEKL. CDR3 loop: CASSLSVTSSYEQYF. The CDR3, as DNA: TGCGCCAGCAGCCTGTCCGTTACTAGCTCCTACGAGCAGTACTTC.

The chain couples TRBV27 to TRBJ1-6; D is uncertain. This CDR3 spans 13 amino acids. Trimming pared 6 bases from V and 10 bases from J, leaving 13 bases between. In germline, CDR1 is MNHEY, CDR2 SMNVEV (reference sequence). CDR3 loop: CASRSFGESPLHF. CDR3 in DNA: TGTGCCAGCAGATCGTTCGGGGAATCACCCCTCCACTTT.

The table lists this clonotype with a count of one. The V call is TRBV12-3 or TRBV12-4, the J call TRBJ1-5, with D hard to call. CDR3 length: 14 amino acids. Trimming cost V 6 bases and J 4 bases, with 13 bases left between them. The CDR3 sequence is CASSPGQLNQPQHF. CDR3 in DNA: TGTGCCAGCAGCCCCGGCCAGCTTAATCAGCCCCAGCATTTT.

The rearrangement uses TRBV30 and TRBJ1-5; D ambiguous. V dropped 5 bases and J dropped 2 bases, with 10 bases sitting between them. This CDR3 is built from 13 residues. Germline V lookup: CDR1 GTSNPN, CDR2 SVGIG (reference sequence). Here the CDR3 reads CAWSAEGNQPQHF. In nucleotides, the CDR3 is TGTGCCTGGTCTGCTGAGGGCAATCAGCCCCAGCATTTT.

The J gene is TRBJ1-2, the V gene TRBV3-1; possibly TRBD1 for D (5 bases). V lost 1 base to trimming and J lost 6 bases, with 12 bases between them. The length of the CDR3 is 14 residues. Germline loops: CDR1 LGHDT, CDR2 YNNKEL (reference sequence). The DNA for the CDR3 is TGTGCCAGCAGCCAAGGGCAGGGATCGAATGGCTACACCTTC. Amino acids: CASSQGQGSNGYTF.

DNA for the CDR3: TGTGCCACCAGTGATTCATCGGGCTATGGCTACACCTTC. It codes for CATSDSSGYGYTF. The rearrangement links TRBV24-1 to TRBJ1-2; D is unresolved. From germline, CDR1 is KGHDR and CDR2 SFDVKD. This CDR3 comprises 13 residues. Trimming cost V 2 bases and J 4 bases, with 7 bases left between them.

The rearrangement links TRBV4-3 to TRBJ2-5, with D maybe TRBD2 (5 bases). The V gene's germline CDR1 is LGHNA and CDR2 YSLEER. The CDR3 is made up of 16 amino acids. V gave up 1 base and J gave up 3 bases, with 15 bases separating them. The CDR3 reads CASSQGIPGTKETQYF. The CDR3 DNA reads TGCGCCAGCAGCCAAGGAATTCCGGGAACTAAAGAGACCCAGTACTTC.

This chain connects TRBV18 to TRBJ1-5; D gene ambiguous. Per the germline V gene, CDR1 is KGHSH and CDR2 is LQKENI. The CDR3 covers 14 residues. Trimming left V 4 bases short and J 7 bases short, with 14 bases between. The CDR3: CASSLGPTGQPQHF. CDR3 DNA sequence: TGTGCCAGCTCACTAGGGCCCACCGGCCAGCCCCAGCATTTT.

The V and J genes are TRBV10-3 and TRBJ2-3, with 14 positions matching TRBD2. Germline V gene data show CDR1 as ENHRY and CDR2 as SYGVKD. This CDR3 contains 15 residues. Germline trimming cut 4 bases from V and 5 bases from J; bases unmatched to any gene: 2. The CDR3 DNA sequence: TGTGCCATCAGTGCGGGACTAGCGGGAGTAGATACGCAGTATTTT. Residues: CAISAGLAGVDTQYF.

This rearrangement joins TRBV5-1 to TRBJ2-2, with 9 bases matching TRBD1. The CDR3 contains 17 residues. Germline CDR1 is SGHRS and CDR2 is YFSETQ. J gave up 4 bases and V 4 bases, and 11 bases lay outside the gene matches. DNA for the CDR3: TGCGCCAGCAGCCGACGACCGGGACAGGGCTTCACCGGGGAGCTGTTTTTT. It translates to CASSRRPGQGFTGELFF.

The V gene is TRBV19, the J gene TRBJ1-5; the match to TRBD1 covers 8 bases. The length of the CDR3 is 15 residues. Germline V gene sequence: CDR1 LNHDA, CDR2 SQIVND (reference sequence). J gave up 5 bases and V 2 bases, and 5 bases lay outside the gene matches. The CDR3 protein is CASSIRQGFDQPQHF. The CDR3 coding sequence is TGTGCCAGTAGTATACGACAGGGGTTCGATCAGCCCCAGCATTTT. The variable domain in full, with the rest retrieved from reference TRBV19 and TRBJ1-5, is DGGITQSPKYLFRKEGQNVTLSCEQNLNHDAMYWYRQDPGQGLRLIYYSQIVNDFQKGDIAEGYSVSREKKESFPLTVTSAQKNPTAFYLCASSIRQGFDQPQHFGDGTRLSIL.

CDR3 sequence reads: CATSDARGIISQAFF. CDR3 sequence (DNA): TGTGCCACCAGTGATGCAAGGGGGATCATCTCCCAGGCTTTCTTT. V and J are TRBV24-1 and TRBJ1-1; D might be TRBD1 (6 bases). Germline V CDR1 and CDR2: KGHDR, SFDVKD. V was clipped by 3 bases and J by 11 bases, with 21 bases between them. This CDR3 comprises 15 residues.

This chain links TRBV6-6 with TRBJ2-2, with D perhaps TRBD2 (6 bases). The germline CDR1 and CDR2 sequences are MNHNY and SVGAGI (reference sequence). This CDR3 contains 16 residues. V lost 0 bases, J lost 4 bases, and 12 bases lay in between. The CDR3 sequence is CASSYSVTSSTGELFF. The DNA for the CDR3 is TGTGCCAGCAGTTACTCCGTGACTAGTTCCACCGGGGAGCTGTTTTTT.

The chain uses TRBV19 and TRBJ1-1, with 7 bases matching TRBD1. CDR1 LNHDA and CDR2 SQIVND come from the germline V gene (reference sequence). V dropped 1 base and J dropped 6; count of bases not matched to a gene: 5. This CDR3 comprises 14 residues. CDR3 DNA sequence: TGTGCCAGTAGTATAGGACAGGGATACCCTGAAGCTTTCTTT. Protein product: CASSIGQGYPEAFF.

CDR3 amino acids: CASSVRGGDNEQFF. The CDR3 nucleotides are TGTGCCAGCAGCGTACGCGGGGGGGACAATGAGCAGTTCTTC. The chain recombines TRBV9 with TRBJ2-1; 9 bases map to TRBD2. The germline V gene has CDR1 SGDLS and CDR2 YYNGEE. The CDR3 spans 14 residues. V lost 1 base, J lost 5 bases, and 1 base stayed unmatched.

The V gene is TRBV27, the J gene TRBJ1-1; perhaps TRBD1 as D (5 bases). CDR3 length equals 13 residues. Germline CDR1 is MNHEY and CDR2 is SMNVEV (reference sequence). The V end was cut by 0 bases, the J end by 6 bases, with 8 bases between. DNA of the CDR3: TGTGCCAGCAGTTTATCCCCGACAGCTGAAGCTTTCTTT. It specifies CASSLSPTAEAFF.

This chain uses TRBV7-7 with TRBJ2-1; TRBD1 might be the D (5 bases). V lost 0 bases and J lost 9, with 9 bases in between. Germline V gene lookup returns CDR1 SSHAT and CDR2 FNYEAQ (reference sequence). This CDR3 has 13 residues. CDR3 sequence (DNA): TGTGCCAGCAGCTTAGCCTATAGGGGTGAGCAGTTCTTC. This gives the protein CASSLAYRGEQFF.

V usage is TRBV2 and J usage is TRBJ2-7; the match to TRBD1 covers 8 bases. Germline V CDR1 and CDR2: SNHLY, FYNNEI. V lost 7 bases and J lost 2; bases outside the gene matches: 4. The CDR3 loop spans 13 amino acids. CDR3 DNA: TGTGCCAGCATGCCAGGGGGCCCCTACGAGCAGTACTTC. This encodes CASMPGGPYEQYF.

This chain joins TRBV7-6 and TRBJ2-7; D is perhaps TRBD2 (6 bases). The CDR3 extends over 13 amino acids. Germline CDR1 is SGHVS and CDR2 is FNYEAQ. The ends were cut back, 5 bases at V and 0 bases at J, with 8 bases in the middle. The DNA of the CDR3 is TGTGCCAGCAGCATGACTAGCTCCTACGAGCAGTACTTC. This sequence encodes CASSMTSSYEQYF.

V and J are TRBV20-1 and TRBJ2-7; 9 bases align to TRBD1. J was trimmed by 5 bases and V by 5 bases; bases with no gene match: 7. CDR3 length: 13 residues. In germline, CDR1 is DFQATT, CDR2 SNEGSKA (reference sequence). DNA of the CDR3: TGCAGTGCTCTCCGGGACAGGGACCACGAGCAGTACTTC. Protein product: CSALRDRDHEQYF.